The 7 T cell receptor beta chains below were found in one sample sequenced in a study of CD8+CD57+ T cells in acquired aplastic anemia. CD8+CD57+ cell expansion had been shown by flow cytometry in patients chosen for sequencing. Genomic DNA acted as the template from which TCR beta VDJ combination and CDR3 sequence profiling were carried out. TCRdb reanalysed the reads using MiXCR and keeps one entry per CDR3 protein. The table includes over 250,000 distinct CDR3 sequences, about three fifths detected once. Material for sequencing was sorted CD4+, CD8+, or CD8+CD57+ T cells (not recorded which) from PBMCs. These receptors originate from a human donor with aplastic anemia.

The J gene is TRBJ1-6, the V gene TRBV7-9; TRBD1 agrees at 10 bases. The J segment lost 4 bases and the V segment lost 1 base, leaving 1 base of the junction unmatched. The CDR3 is 16 amino acids. Per the germline V gene, CDR1 is SEHNR and CDR2 is FQNEAQ (reference sequence). CDR3 amino acids: CASSLEGQGYNSPLHF. In DNA form, the CDR3 reads TGTGCCAGCAGCTTAGAGGGACAGGGGTATAATTCACCCCTCCACTTT.

This clonotype came up many times. The J gene is TRBJ1-5, the V gene TRBV2; TRBD1 is a possible D gene (5 bases). Germline CDR1 reads SNHLY; CDR2 reads FYNNEI. Trimming left V 4 bases short and J 3 bases short, with 10 bases between. The CDR3 is 14 amino acids. CDR3 amino acids: CASSGGEFNQPQHF. The CDR3, as DNA: TGTGCCAGCAGTGGGGGGGAATTCAATCAGCCCCAGCATTTT.

This sequence joins TRBV7-2 and TRBJ1-6; 7 positions agree with TRBD1. CDR3 length: 15 residues. V lost 5 bases to trimming and J lost 7 bases; unmatched junction nucleotides: 8. Germline CDR1 reads SGHTA; CDR2 reads FQGNSA. The CDR3 spells CASSPRGQVNSPLHF. CDR3 nucleotide sequence: TGTGCCAGCAGCCCCCGAGGACAGGTCAATTCACCCCTCCACTTT.

This clonotype was picked up many times. The genes are TRBV4-2 and TRBJ2-7; D possibly corresponds to TRBD2 (5 bases). The CDR3 sequence is 15 residues long. V lost 0 bases, J lost 6 bases, and 15 bases lay in between. CDR1 is LGHNA and CDR2 is YNFKEQ in the germline V gene. CDR3 sequence: CASSQDYGIGGEQYF. The DNA of the CDR3 is TGTGCCAGCAGCCAAGATTACGGGATTGGTGGCGAGCAGTACTTC.

This clonotype was seen a handful of times. This chain uses TRBV3-1 with TRBJ1-1; no definite D call. V was clipped by 1 base and J by 11 bases, with 8 bases between them. Germline V gene sequence: CDR1 LGHDT, CDR2 YNNKEL (reference sequence). The CDR3 has 11 residues. This chain's CDR3 is CASSQGRWAFF. CDR3 bases: TGTGCCAGCAGCCAAGGTCGATGGGCTTTCTTT.

The table lists this clonotype with many counts. The chain employs TRBV19 and TRBJ2-5; 8 nucleotides match TRBD2. Losses at the gene ends were 3 bases for V and 2 bases for J; bases not matched to a gene: 5. The CDR3 has 15 residues. CDR1 and CDR2 (germline): LNHDA, SQIVND (reference sequence). CDR3 DNA: TGTGCCAGTAGTATGGGCGGGGGGCGACAAGAGACCCAGTACTTC. Translating it yields CASSMGGGRQETQYF.

The chain is built from TRBV7-9 and TRBJ2-7; the D gene is possibly TRBD1 (5 bases). This CDR3 has 15 residues. V lost 0 bases and J lost 5, with 14 bases in between. CDR1 and CDR2 (germline): SEHNR, FQNEAQ (reference sequence). The CDR3, as DNA: TGTGCCAGCAGCTTAGCCCAAGGAAACAGGAACGAGCAGTACTTC. Translating gives CASSLAQGNRNEQYF.